The 25 T cell receptor beta chains given below trace back to one sample, sequenced in a study of OX40 agonist ivuxolimab in advanced cancers. Here immunoSEQ multiplex PCR was the method, and the copy in TCRdb shows in-frame clones only, minus some. Counted here are fewer than 45,000 clones, around 92% occurring once; the ten biggest clones make up about 0.6%. The source was CD4+ or CD8+ T cells sorted from blood, collected in a trial of the OX40 agonist ivuxolimab. Receptors originate from an adult with an advanced solid tumor such as melanoma, head and neck, liver or kidney cancer.

The chain recombines TRBV19 with TRBJ1-4; 8 bases align to TRBD1. CDR1 is LNHDA and CDR2 is SQIVND in the germline V gene (reference sequence). This CDR3 has 15 amino acids. Trimming took 8 bases from V and 3 from J; bases not matched to a gene: 8. This CDR3 reads CASGTGVLPNEKLFF. In DNA, the CDR3 is TGTGCCAGTGGGACAGGAGTATTGCCTAATGAAAAACTGTTTTTT. The whole variable domain, filled in from reference TRBV19 and TRBJ1-4, reads DGGITQSPKYLFRKEGQNVTLSCEQNLNHDAMYWYRQDPGQGLRLIYYSQIVNDFQKGDIAEGYSVSREKKESFPLTVTSAQKNPTAFYLCASGTGVLPNEKLFFGSGTQLSVL.

The chain links TRBV9 to TRBJ2-3; D perhaps matches TRBD1 (6 bases). V lost 3 bases, J lost 0 bases, and 14 bases lay in between. This CDR3 has 16 residues. Germline V CDR1 and CDR2: SGDLS, YYNGEE. In DNA, the CDR3 is TGTGCCAGCAGCGATCCAGGGGACCCGAGCACAGATACGCAGTATTTT. Its translation is CASSDPGDPSTDTQYF.

V usage is TRBV6-4 and J usage is TRBJ2-2; D possibly corresponds to TRBD2 (6 bases). This CDR3 has 16 amino acids. V was trimmed by 1 base and J by 5 bases, leaving 14 bases between them. The germline V gene encodes CDR1 MRHNA and CDR2 SNTAGT. The CDR3 DNA reads as TGTGCCAGCAGTGACTGGGGGGTCGGAGAAACCGGGGAGCTGTTTTTT. Translated: CASSDWGVGETGELFF.

This chain joins TRBV4-1 and TRBJ2-5; a possible D gene is TRBD2 (6 bases). CDR1 MGHRA and CDR2 YSYEKL come from the germline V gene. CDR3 length: 16 amino acids. The germline V and J ends were trimmed by 1 base and 5 bases, with 17 bases remaining between them. CDR3 protein: CASSQGTTGGEETQYF. Written as DNA, the CDR3 is TGCGCCAGCAGCCAAGGGACAACTGGAGGGGAGGAGACCCAGTACTTC.

CDR3: CASSSGLVGGYEQFF. CDR3 nucleotides: TGTGCCAGCAGTTCCGGACTAGTGGGTGGGTATGAGCAGTTCTTC. The V call is TRBV6-5, the J call TRBJ2-1; 7 bases are shared with TRBD2. J was trimmed by 8 bases and V by 4 bases; bases with no gene match: 11. The CDR3 length is 15 residues. The germline V gene encodes CDR1 MNHEY and CDR2 SVGAGI.

The genes are TRBV7-9 and TRBJ2-7, with 7 positions matching TRBD2. There are 14 residues in the CDR3. The V gene end was trimmed by 3 bases and the J gene end by 6 bases; junction bases not matched to a gene: 8. The V gene's germline CDR1 is SEHNR and CDR2 FQNEAQ (reference sequence). The CDR3 DNA reads as TGTGCCAGCAGCTTTGGGGGGGAGGTCATCGAGCAGTACTTC. This codes for CASSFGGEVIEQYF.

This clone was detected once. The V call is TRBV19, the J call TRBJ1-5, with 8 bases that match TRBD1. Per the germline V gene, CDR1 is LNHDA and CDR2 is SQIVND (reference sequence). The CDR3 loop spans 18 amino acids. The V segment lost 6 bases and the J segment 0 bases; nucleotides outside the gene matches: 13. CDR3: CASSIRTGSYYSNQPQHF. DNA of the CDR3: TGTGCCAGTAGCATTCGGACAGGGTCCTACTATAGCAATCAGCCCCAGCATTTT.

The J gene is TRBJ1-4, the V gene TRBV7-2; D unresolved. The CDR3 contains 15 residues. Per germline, CDR1 SGHTA and CDR2 FQGNSA. V lost 4 bases and J lost 7, with 16 bases in between. Written as DNA, the CDR3 is TGTGCCAGCAGCTCCCGGCCTCTTAGAGGTGAAAAACTGTTTTTT. The encoded protein is CASSSRPLRGEKLFF.

The chain has TRBV7-9 and TRBJ2-5; D uncertain. Germline assignment: CDR1 SEHNR and CDR2 FQNEAQ (reference sequence). This CDR3 is built from 15 residues. V lost 1 base and J 2 bases, leaving 11 bases between the germline ends. CDR3 residues: CASSLVIGTQETQYF. In DNA, the CDR3 is TGTGCCAGCAGCTTAGTAATAGGTACACAAGAGACCCAGTACTTC.

V gene TRBV5-1 combines with J gene TRBJ1-1, with TRBD1 matching 10 bases. V was pared by 6 bases and J by 6 bases, with 5 bases of the junction left unmatched. This CDR3 has 13 amino acids. Germline V gives CDR1 SGHRS, CDR2 YFSETQ. This CDR3 reads CASTLGTGAEAFF. The CDR3 region has the DNA TGCGCCAGCACTTTGGGGACAGGGGCTGAAGCTTTCTTT.

The chain couples TRBV6-5 to TRBJ1-6; D ambiguous. This CDR3 comprises 14 residues. V was cut by 6 bases and J by 10 bases, with 16 bases left in between. Germline V gene sequence: CDR1 MNHEY, CDR2 SVGAGI. The CDR3 DNA sequence: TGTGCCAGCAGCCCCCGTGGAGGAGAATCACCCCTCCACTTT. Translating it yields CASSPRGGESPLHF.

V gene TRBV25-1 combines with J gene TRBJ2-7, with 8 bases matching TRBD2. The germline CDR1 and CDR2 sequences are MGHDK and SYGVNS. Trimming took 3 bases from V and 4 from J; bases not matched to a gene: 8. The CDR3 has 15 amino acids. CDR3 region: CASSDPGGGIYEQYF. The CDR3, as DNA: TGTGCCAGCAGTGATCCCGGCGGGGGGATTTACGAGCAGTACTTC.

The rearrangement uses TRBV5-1 and TRBJ2-2; D remains unclear. The CDR3 runs to 15 residues. Germline-derived CDR1 and CDR2 are SGHRS and YFSETQ. Trimming pared 1 base from V and 0 bases from J, leaving 7 bases between. CDR3 coding DNA: TGCGCCAGCAGCTTGCTAGGTACGAACACCGGGGAGCTGTTTTTT. It encodes CASSLLGTNTGELFF.

This chain links TRBV4-1 with TRBJ1-2; 8 bases match TRBD1. The length of the CDR3 is 14 residues. Germline V gene lookup returns CDR1 MGHRA and CDR2 YSYEKL. Trimming removed 4 bases from V and 7 bases from J; junction bases left unmatched: 8. The CDR3 sequence: CASSPLDRDRGYTF. CDR3 nucleotides: TGCGCCAGCAGCCCCTTGGACAGGGATCGTGGCTACACCTTC.

The J gene is TRBJ1-1, the V gene TRBV7-3; D is ambiguous. V gave up 4 bases and J gave up 6 bases, with 15 bases separating them. There are 14 residues in the CDR3. The germline CDR1 and CDR2 sequences are SGHTA and FQGTGA. CDR3 nucleotide sequence: TGTGCCAGCAGCTCCACACGGGAAGGGTCTGAAGCTTTCTTT. Translated: CASSSTREGSEAFF.

This chain uses TRBV30 with TRBJ1-1, with a weak D call TRBD1 (5 bases). The CDR3 consists of 13 residues. Germline CDR1 is GTSNPN and CDR2 is SVGIG (reference sequence). Trimming left V 4 bases short and J 2 bases short, with 11 bases between. The CDR3 protein is CAWIRDGNTEAFF. The CDR3 nucleotides read TGTGCCTGGATCCGGGACGGCAACACTGAAGCTTTCTTT.

The CDR3 DNA is TGTGCCAGCAGTGACTTTACTCGACAGGGGTTTGCTGAAAAACTGTTTTTT. Amino acid sequence: CASSDFTRQGFAEKLFF. The rearrangement uses TRBV25-1 and TRBJ1-4, with TRBD1 matching 8 bases. Per germline, CDR1 MGHDK and CDR2 SYGVNS. The CDR3 runs 17 residues. V lost 3 bases to trimming and J lost 7 bases; unmatched junction nucleotides: 13.

To note about this clone: A read error may account for a junction end that differs from germline. The chain couples TRBV20-1 to TRBJ1-4; a weak D match, TRBD1 (5 bases). The germline V gene encodes CDR1 DFQATT and CDR2 SNEGSKA (reference sequence). The CDR3 runs 10 residues. The DNA for the CDR3 is TGCAGTGCTAGAAGTGACAGAGGAATTTTT. Translating gives CSARSDRGIF.

Concerning this clone itself: This sample includes further DNA sequences coding for the same CDR3. The chain combines TRBV27 with TRBJ1-1; a possible D gene is TRBD1 (5 bases). The germline gives CDR1 MNHEY, CDR2 SMNVEV (reference sequence). V lost 6 bases and J 5 bases, leaving 16 bases between the germline ends. The CDR3 consists of 14 residues. Written as DNA, the CDR3 is TGTGCCAGCAGCAGGACATTCGTTTCAACTGAAGCTTTCTTT. Amino acid sequence: CASSRTFVSTEAFF.

V usage is TRBV5-8 and J usage is TRBJ2-3; 13 positions agree with TRBD2. Trimming cost V 2 bases and J 1 base; bases outside gene matches: 4. Germline CDR1 is SGHTS and CDR2 is YDEGEE. The CDR3 runs 17 residues. The CDR3 loop reads CASSLGLAGEGTDTQYF. The CDR3 coding sequence is TGTGCCAGCAGCTTAGGACTAGCGGGGGAGGGCACAGATACGCAGTATTTT.

This rearrangement joins TRBV27 to TRBJ2-2; possibly TRBD1 for D (8 bases). Germline assignment: CDR1 MNHEY and CDR2 SMNVEV (reference sequence). V lost 5 bases and J lost 6, with 16 bases in between. This CDR3 comprises 15 residues. CDR3 in DNA: TGTGCCAGCAGTACCTACAGGGGGAGGGCCGGGGAGCTGTTTTTT. Its translation: CASSTYRGRAGELFF.

The chain recombines TRBV30 with TRBJ1-2; D is unresolved. The CDR3 sequence is 14 residues long. Germline CDR1 reads GTSNPN; CDR2 reads SVGIG (reference sequence). Trimming pared 0 bases from V and 4 bases from J, leaving 12 bases between. The DNA for the CDR3 is TGTGCCTGGAGTGTAACCTTTCTGAGCTATGGCTACACCTTC. Protein product: CAWSVTFLSYGYTF. The full variable domain, in which reference TRBV30 and TRBJ1-2 provide the parts outside the CDR3, is SQTIHQWPATLVQPVGSPLSLECTVEGTSNPNLYWYRQAAGRGLQLLFYSVGIGQISSEVPQNLSASRPQDRQFILSSKKLLLSDSGFYLCAWSVTFLSYGYTFGSGTRLTVV.

The chain uses TRBV11-2 and TRBJ2-7; 15 nucleotides align to TRBD2. The CDR3 extends over 16 amino acids. Germline CDR1 is SGHAT and CDR2 is FQNNGV. V was clipped by 1 base and J by 5 bases; unmatched bases: 3. The CDR3 sequence is CASSLVGTSGGNEQYF. The CDR3 coding sequence is TGTGCCAGCAGCTTAGTTGGGACTAGCGGGGGGAACGAGCAGTACTTC.

This clone came up a few times. The CDR3 bases are TGTGCCAGCAAACCCCAAGGGCCTGGAAACACCATATATTTT. Protein sequence: CASKPQGPGNTIYF. The rearrangement links TRBV2 to TRBJ1-3, with D hard to call. Germline CDR1 reads SNHLY; CDR2 reads FYNNEI. The V end was cut by 7 bases, the J end by 2 bases, with 12 bases between. This CDR3 contains 14 residues. Combining the CDR3 with reference TRBV2 and TRBJ1-3 gives the whole variable domain EPEVTQTPSHQVTQMGQEVILRCVPISNHLYFYWYRQILGQKVEFLVSFYNNEISEKSEIFDDQFSVERPDGSNFTLKIRSTKLEDSAMYFCASKPQGPGNTIYFGEGSWLTVV.

The V gene is TRBV18, the J gene TRBJ1-5; D is possibly TRBD1 (5 bases). Trimming took off 3 bases at V and 3 bases at J, with 9 bases between the two ends. Germline CDR1 is KGHSH and CDR2 is LQKENI. The CDR3 has 14 residues. The DNA for the CDR3 is TGTGCCAGCTCACCGGGGGGTGACAATCAGCCCCAGCATTTT. Its protein is CASSPGGDNQPQHF. Looking up the rest from reference TRBV18 and TRBJ1-5 gives the full variable domain: NAGVMQNPRHLVRRRGQEARLRCSPMKGHSHVYWYRQLPEEGLKFMVYLQKENIIDESGMPKERFSAEFPKEGPSILRIQQVVRGDSAAYFCASSPGGDNQPQHFGDGTRLSIL.